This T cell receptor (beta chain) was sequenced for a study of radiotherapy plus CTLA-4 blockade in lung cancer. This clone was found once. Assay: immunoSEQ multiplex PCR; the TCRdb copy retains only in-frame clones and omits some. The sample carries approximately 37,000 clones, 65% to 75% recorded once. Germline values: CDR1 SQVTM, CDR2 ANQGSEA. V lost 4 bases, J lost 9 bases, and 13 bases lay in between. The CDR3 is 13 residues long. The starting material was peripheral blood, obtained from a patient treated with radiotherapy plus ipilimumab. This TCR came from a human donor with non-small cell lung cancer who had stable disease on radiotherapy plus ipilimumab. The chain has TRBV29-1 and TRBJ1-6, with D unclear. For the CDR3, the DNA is TGCAGCGTTGGGGTGACAAGTGGTTCACCCCTCCACTTT. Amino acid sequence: CSVGVTSGSPLHF.